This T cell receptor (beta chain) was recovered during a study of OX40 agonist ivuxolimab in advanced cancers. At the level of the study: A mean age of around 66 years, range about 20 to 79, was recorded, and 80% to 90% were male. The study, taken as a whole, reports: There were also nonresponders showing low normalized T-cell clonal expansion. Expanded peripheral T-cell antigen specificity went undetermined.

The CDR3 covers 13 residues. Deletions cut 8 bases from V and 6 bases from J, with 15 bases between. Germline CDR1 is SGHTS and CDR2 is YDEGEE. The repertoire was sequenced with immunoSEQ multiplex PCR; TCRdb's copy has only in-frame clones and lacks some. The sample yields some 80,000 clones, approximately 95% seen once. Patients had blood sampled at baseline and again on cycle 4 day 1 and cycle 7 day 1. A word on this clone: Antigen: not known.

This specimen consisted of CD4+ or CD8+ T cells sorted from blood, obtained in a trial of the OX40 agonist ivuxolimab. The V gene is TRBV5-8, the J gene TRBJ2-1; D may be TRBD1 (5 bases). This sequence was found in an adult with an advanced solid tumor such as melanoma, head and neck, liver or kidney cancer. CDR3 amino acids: CARGVRKGNEQFF. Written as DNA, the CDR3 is TGTGCCAGAGGGGTAAGAAAGGGCAATGAGCAGTTCTTC.